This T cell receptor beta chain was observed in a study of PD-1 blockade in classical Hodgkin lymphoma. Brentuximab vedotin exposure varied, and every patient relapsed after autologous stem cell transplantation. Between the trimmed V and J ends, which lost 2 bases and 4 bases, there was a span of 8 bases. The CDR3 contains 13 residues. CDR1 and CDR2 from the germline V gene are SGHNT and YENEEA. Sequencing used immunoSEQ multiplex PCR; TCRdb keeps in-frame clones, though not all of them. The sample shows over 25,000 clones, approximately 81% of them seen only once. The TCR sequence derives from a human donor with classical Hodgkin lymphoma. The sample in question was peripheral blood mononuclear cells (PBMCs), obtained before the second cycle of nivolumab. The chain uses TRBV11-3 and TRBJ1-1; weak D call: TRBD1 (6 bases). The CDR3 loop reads CASSLQGSTEAFF. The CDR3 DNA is TGTGCCAGCAGCTTACAGGGGAGCACTGAAGCTTTCTTT.